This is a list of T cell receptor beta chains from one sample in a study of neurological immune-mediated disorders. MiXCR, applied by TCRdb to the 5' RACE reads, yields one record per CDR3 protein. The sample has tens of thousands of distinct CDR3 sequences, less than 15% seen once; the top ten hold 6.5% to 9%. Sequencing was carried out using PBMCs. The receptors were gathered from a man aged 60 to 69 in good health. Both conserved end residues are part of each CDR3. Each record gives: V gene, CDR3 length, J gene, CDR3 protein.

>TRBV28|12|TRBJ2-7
CASSTGVYEQYF
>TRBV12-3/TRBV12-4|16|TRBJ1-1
CASSPVGTGDHTEAFF
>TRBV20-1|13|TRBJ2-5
CSAGQGAGETQYF
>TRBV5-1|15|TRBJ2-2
CASSKDRANTGELFF
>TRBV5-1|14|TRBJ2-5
CASSPGTLQETQYF
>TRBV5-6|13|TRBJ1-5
CASSLDRDQPQHF
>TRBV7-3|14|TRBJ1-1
CASSLSGTGREAFF
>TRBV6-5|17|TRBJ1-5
CASSSATGRNSNQPQHF
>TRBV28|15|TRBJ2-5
CASSFEGGATKTQYF
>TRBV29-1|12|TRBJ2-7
CSVETGSREQYF
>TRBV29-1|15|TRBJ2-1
CSVLRGRGLSHEQFF
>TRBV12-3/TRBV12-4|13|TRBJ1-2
CASRKTGTHGYTF
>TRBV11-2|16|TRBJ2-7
CASLDLLVVQGGEQYF
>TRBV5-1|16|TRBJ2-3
CASSLGLAGGTDTQYF
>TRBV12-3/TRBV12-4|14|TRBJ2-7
CASSTGQGVNEQYF
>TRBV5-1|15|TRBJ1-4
CASTLTRADTEKLFF
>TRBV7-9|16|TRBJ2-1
CASSYSRTGVGNEQFF
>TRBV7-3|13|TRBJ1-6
CASSSQGSSPLHF
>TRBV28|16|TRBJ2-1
CASSSQRGGSSNEQFF
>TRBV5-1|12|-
CASTLNGETQYF
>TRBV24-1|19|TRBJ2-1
CATSDLPASGGVAYNEQFF
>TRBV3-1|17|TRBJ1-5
CASSQGWDIGYNQPQHF
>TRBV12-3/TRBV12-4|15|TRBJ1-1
CASSPMGGAATEAFF
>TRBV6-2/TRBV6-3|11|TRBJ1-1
CASTLNTEAFF
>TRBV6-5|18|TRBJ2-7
CASSYSGNDRVIGYEQYF
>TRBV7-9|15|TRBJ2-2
CASSGYRGVQLELFF
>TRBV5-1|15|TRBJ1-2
CASSLTQGAIGGYTF
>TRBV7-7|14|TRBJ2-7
CASSLDVGSYEQYF
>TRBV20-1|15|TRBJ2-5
CSARTGGANQETQYF
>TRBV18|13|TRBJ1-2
CASSPIGNEGYTF
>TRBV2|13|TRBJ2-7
CASSRTGGIEQYF
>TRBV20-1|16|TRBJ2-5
CSARDTIYVVRGTQYF
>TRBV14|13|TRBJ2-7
CASSQGRSYEQYF
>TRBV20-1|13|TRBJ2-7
CSAGGGVGYEQYF
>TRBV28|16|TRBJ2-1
CASSSQRGGSRNEQFF
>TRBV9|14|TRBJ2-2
CASSKKFGTGELFF
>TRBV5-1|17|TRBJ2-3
CASSQSVLGQGSDTQYF
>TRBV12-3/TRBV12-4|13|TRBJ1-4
CASSLGAREKLFF
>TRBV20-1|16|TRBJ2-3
CSARDAGTLYTDTQYF
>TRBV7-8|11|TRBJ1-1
CASSLGSKQNF
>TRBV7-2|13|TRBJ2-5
CASSLRPEETQYF
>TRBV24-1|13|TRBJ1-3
CATSDLTGNTIYF
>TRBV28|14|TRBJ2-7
CASSLNGRPYEQYF
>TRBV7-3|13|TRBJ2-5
CASSLVQGETQYF
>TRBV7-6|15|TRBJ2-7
CASSLGVAGGSEQYF
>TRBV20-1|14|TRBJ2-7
CSAPLAGGVGEQYF
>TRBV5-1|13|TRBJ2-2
CASSLGNTGELFF
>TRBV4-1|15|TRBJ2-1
CASSQGLAGNNEQFF
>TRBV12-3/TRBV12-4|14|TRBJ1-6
CASRLMGLDSPLHF
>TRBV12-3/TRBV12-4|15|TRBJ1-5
CASRKGPYSNQPQHF
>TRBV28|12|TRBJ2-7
CATGLASYEQYF
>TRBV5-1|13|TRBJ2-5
CASSQGSGETQYF
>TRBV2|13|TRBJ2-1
CASREVSYNEQFF
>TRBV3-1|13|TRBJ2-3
CASSQIGTDTQYF